One and the same sample provided the 2 T cell receptor beta chains below, sequenced in a study of blood T cell repertoires in COVID-19. TCRdb's table, derived via immunoSEQ multiplex PCR, lists solely in-frame clones and lacks some. The sample holds about 200,000 clones, more than 80% seen once. The material sequenced was PBMCs or T cells enriched from blood (not recorded which). The receptor set was obtained from a woman in her late teens or twenties who had recovered from COVID-19.

This chain connects TRBV2 to TRBJ2-1, with TRBD2 as a possible D gene (5 bases). This CDR3 region has 14 residues. V shed 6 bases and J shed 2 bases, with 11 bases lying between them. The germline gives CDR1 SNHLY, CDR2 FYNNEI. The CDR3 is CASSLMRAYNEQFF. DNA of the CDR3: TGTGCCAGCAGCCTGATGCGGGCCTACAATGAGCAGTTCTTC. The full variable domain, rest sourced from reference TRBV2 and TRBJ2-1, is EPEVTQTPSHQVTQMGQEVILRCVPISNHLYFYWYRQILGQKVEFLVSFYNNEISEKSEIFDDQFSVERPDGSNFTLKIRSTKLEDSAMYFCASSLMRAYNEQFFGPGTRLTVL.

The chain has TRBV5-1 and TRBJ2-2, with D possibly matching TRBD1 (6 bases). The V and J ends lost 2 bases and 7 bases respectively, with 15 bases between them. This CDR3 spans 15 amino acids. Per germline, CDR1 SGHRS and CDR2 YFSETQ. For the CDR3, the DNA is TGCGCCAGCAGCTTAGACAGGCCCTCGGGCGGGGAGCTGTTTTTT. Residues: CASSLDRPSGGELFF.